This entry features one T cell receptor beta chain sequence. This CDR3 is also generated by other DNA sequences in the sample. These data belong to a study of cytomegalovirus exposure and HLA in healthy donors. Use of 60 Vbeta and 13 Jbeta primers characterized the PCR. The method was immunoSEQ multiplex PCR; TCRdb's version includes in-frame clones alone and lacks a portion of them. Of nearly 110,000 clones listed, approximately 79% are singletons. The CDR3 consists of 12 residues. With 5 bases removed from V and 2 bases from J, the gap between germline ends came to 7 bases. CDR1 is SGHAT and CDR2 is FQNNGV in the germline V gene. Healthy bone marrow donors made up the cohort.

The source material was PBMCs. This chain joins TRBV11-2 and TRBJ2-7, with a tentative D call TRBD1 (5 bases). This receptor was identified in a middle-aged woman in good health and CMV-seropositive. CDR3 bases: TGTGCCAGCAGCCAAGGGGCCTACGAGCAGTACTTC. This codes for CASSQGAYEQYF.